Sequencing of this TCR beta chain was carried out in a study of a mutant IDH1 vaccine in newly diagnosed glioma. Study-level information: Scheduled for weeks 1, 3, 5, 7, 11, 15, 19 and 23, eight vaccinations were given to patients.

As regards this clone: The antigen is unknown.

Time point denoted: week 11, during vaccination. Alongside topical imiquimod, each dose of vaccine comprised 300 ug of mutant IDH1 20-mer peptide. Each of the donors came in with new WHO grade 3 or 4 astrocytomas that were IDH1-mutant and ATRX-lost. Measured with immunoSEQ multiplex PCR; TCRdb has only the in-frame clones, and not every one. Of tens of thousands of clones in the sample, about 80% were seen once. The CDR3 length is 15 residues. The germline V gene has CDR1 SGHRS and CDR2 YFSETQ. Trimming took 0 bases from V and 5 from J, leaving 14 bases between them. This rearrangement joins TRBV5-1 to TRBJ1-1, with D hard to call. This receptor was taken from a middle-aged man with glioma. This specimen consisted of PBMCs, obtained from a glioma patient whose treatment included an IDH1 peptide vaccine. The CDR3 protein is CASSLAGTGGTEAFF. The CDR3 nucleotides read TGCGCCAGCAGCTTGGCCGGTACGGGAGGGACTGAAGCTTTCTTT.